This T cell receptor (beta chain) was identified during a study of T cell responses to AZD1222 COVID-19 vaccine. Concerning this clone: Its antigen is unidentified.

V was pared by 5 bases and J by 8 bases, with 16 bases between. Germline loops: CDR1 LGHDT, CDR2 YNNKEL (reference sequence). CDR3 length: 14 residues. Study-level points and caveats: Rises in breadth and depth of Spike-specific TCRs came after two AZD1222 doses. CD4 TCRs covered the whole spike, strongest at regions 160-218 and 743-854. Just a handful of AZD1222 recipients tested seropositive at baseline. Donor demographics were predominantly white British with a female majority; clonal diversity may be underestimated.

Produced via immunoSEQ multiplex PCR; TCRdb's table is partial and in-frame only. Of approximately 140,000 clones detected, approximately 92% appear once; the ten largest clones hold 2.5% to 4%. The chain carries TRBV3-1 (or the pseudogene TRBV3-2) and TRBJ2-1, with D possibly matching TRBD2 (6 bases). The starting material was peripheral blood, obtained 28 days after the second AZD1222 dose. The receptor was derived from an adult who received the AZD1222 COVID-19 vaccine. As DNA, the CDR3 is TGTGCCAGCAGCTCTCGCGCGGGGATCGATGAGCAGTTCTTC. Its protein product is CASSSRAGIDEQFF.